These 14 T cell receptor beta chains were all obtained from the same sample, sequenced in a study of post-analysis software for immune sequencing data (dated by TCRdb to the mid-2010s). Summary of the overall study and its limitations: Four to six TRBV segments, including TRBV5-6, TRBV5-1 and TRBV20-1, were significantly more frequent in patients than controls.

Antigen specificity for these receptors is unknown. Library preparation employed PCR. Sequencing was performed on an Illumina HiSeq 2500. Unique molecular identifiers were incorporated into TCR beta cDNA libraries to reduce PCR and sequencing biases. Starting from the raw public reads, TCRdb applied fastp trimming at Q25, assembled clones with MiXCR and retained in-frame beta chains. Duplicate CDR3 protein sequences are folded into a single record with the most common DNA and genes. The sample table contains 400,000 to 500,000 distinct CDR3 sequences; only one count was recorded for approximately 38% of them. The leading ten clones occupy roughly 8.2% of the sample. The material sequenced was blood. The receptors originated from a girl aged 2-10 years with multiple sclerosis.

This clonotype came up a few times. The chain has TRBV29-1 and TRBJ2-1; D possibly corresponds to TRBD1 (5 bases). CDR1 and CDR2 (germline): SQVTM, ANQGSEA. The CDR3 runs 13 residues. V lost 1 base and J lost 3, with 7 bases in between. The CDR3 DNA reads TGCAGCGTTGAAGGACAGCACTACAATGAGCAGTTCTTC. Translation: CSVEGQHYNEQFF.

The chain combines TRBV20-1 with TRBJ2-4; D tentatively fits TRBD1 or TRBD2 (5 bases each). From germline, CDR1 is DFQATT and CDR2 SNEGSKA (reference sequence). This CDR3 contains 11 residues. V was shortened by 6 bases and J by 9 bases, with 12 bases between the two germline ends. The CDR3 reads CSAPEGSIQYF. The CDR3, as DNA: TGCAGTGCCCCCGAGGGGTCCATTCAGTACTTC.

The CDR3 reads CASSPDWGSSYNEQFF. The CDR3 DNA is TGTGCCAGCAGCCCCGATTGGGGGAGCTCCTACAATGAGCAGTTCTTC. V is TRBV12-3 or TRBV12-4 and J is TRBJ2-1, with D possibly being TRBD1 or TRBD2 (5 bases each). This CDR3 is built from 16 residues. The V end was cut by 6 bases, the J end by 0 bases, with 15 bases between.

CDR3 nucleotides: TGTGCCAGCAGCCAAGCGGGGGGGCGATCGGAGACCCAGTACTTC. It yields the protein CASSQAGGRSETQYF. The V call is TRBV7-8, the J call TRBJ2-5; 10 nucleotides align to TRBD2. Germline trimming cut 5 bases from V and 5 bases from J; bases unmatched to any gene: 8. This CDR3 comprises 15 residues. Germline V gene data show CDR1 as SGHVS and CDR2 as FQNEAQ.

The rearrangement joins TRBV29-1 to TRBJ2-3, with 14 bases fitting TRBD2. This CDR3 is built from 17 residues. After removal of 7 bases from V and 4 bases from J, the junction contained 13 bases not matched to a gene. From germline, CDR1 is SQVTM and CDR2 ANQGSEA. The CDR3 bases are TGCAGCGCCTCCTCCGGGACTAGCGGGAGAAGGGCAGATACGCAGTATTTT. This encodes CSASSGTSGRRADTQYF.

The chain couples TRBV20-1 to TRBJ2-7; D may match TRBD1 or TRBD2 (5 bases each). The CDR3 totals 14 residues. The germline gives CDR1 DFQATT, CDR2 SNEGSKA (reference sequence). Between the trimmed V and J ends, which lost 2 bases and 0 bases, there was a span of 11 bases. CDR3 DNA: TGCAGTGCTAGACAGGGACGTCACTCCTACGAGCAGTACTTC. Protein sequence: CSARQGRHSYEQYF.

A few counts support this clonotype. V is TRBV28 and J is TRBJ1-6; D gene unclear. The CDR3 runs to 17 residues. The V gene lost 6 bases and the J gene lost 0 bases, with 15 bases spanning the gap. Germline V gives CDR1 MDHEN, CDR2 SYDVKM. CDR3 in DNA: TGTGCCAGCAGCCTGCCGCGGTTATCCTCCTATAATTCACCCCTCCACTTT. It is translated as CASSLPRLSSYNSPLHF.

The J gene is TRBJ2-1, the V gene TRBV29-1, with 10 bases fitting TRBD2. Germline V CDR1 and CDR2: SQVTM, ANQGSEA. Trimming removed 6 bases from V and 6 bases from J; junction bases left unmatched: 8. The CDR3 is 14 residues long. DNA for the CDR3: TGCAGCGTGTTCACTAGCGGGACCCTCAATGAGCAGTTCTTC. The encoded protein is CSVFTSGTLNEQFF.

The chain is built from TRBV3-1 and TRBJ2-1; possibly TRBD2 for D (5 bases). V lost 2 bases, J lost 8 bases, and 16 bases lay in between. CDR3 length: 15 amino acids. From germline, CDR1 is LGHDT and CDR2 YNNKEL (reference sequence). The CDR3 sequence: CASSQRGSAPHEQFF. CDR3 in DNA: TGTGCCAGCAGCCAACGGGGATCCGCTCCCCATGAGCAGTTCTTC.

The CDR3 spells CSAGSWGRDQPQHF. DNA of the CDR3: TGCAGTGCTGGATCGTGGGGGAGGGATCAGCCCCAGCATTTT. The chain joins TRBV20-1 to TRBJ1-5, with a possible D match to TRBD1 (5 bases). The CDR3 is made up of 14 amino acids. Trimming took off 5 bases at V and 5 bases at J, with 16 bases between the two ends. From germline, CDR1 is DFQATT and CDR2 SNEGSKA (reference sequence).

As for this clonotype: Compared with germline, one end of the junction differs, possibly owing to a read error. The chain links TRBV12-3 or TRBV12-4 to TRBJ1-1; D uncertain. This CDR3 spans 14 amino acids. The CDR3 DNA reads as TGTGCCAGCAGGTTAGACCTAGGAGGGACTGAAGCTTTCTTT. Its translation is CASRLDLGGTEAFF.

This clonotype was detected once. The chain uses TRBV4-2 and TRBJ2-7; the match to TRBD2 covers 8 bases. Germline V gene data show CDR1 as LGHNA and CDR2 as YNFKEQ. There are 18 residues in the CDR3. Trimming took 2 bases from V and 1 from J; bases not matched to a gene: 13. The CDR3 protein is CASSQSPSGREVSYEQYF. In DNA form, the CDR3 reads TGTGCCAGCAGCCAAAGTCCCTCGGGGCGGGAGGTTTCCTACGAGCAGTACTTC.

Note on this clonotype: One end of the junction is discordant with germline, which a read error may explain. J is TRBJ2-1 and V is TRBV7-3, with TRBD2 as a possible D gene (5 bases). Germline CDR1 and CDR2: SGHTA and FQGTGA. This CDR3 has 14 amino acids. The CDR3 DNA reads as TGTGCCAGCAGCTTAAACGGAGGCTACAATGTGCAGTTCTTC. It specifies CASSLNGGYNVQFF. The complete variable domain, with remaining parts taken from reference TRBV7-3 and TRBJ2-1, reads GAGVSQTPSNKVTEKGKYVELRCDPISGHTALYWYRQSLGQGPEFLIYFQGTGAADDSGLPNDRFFAVRPEGSVSTLKIQRTERGDSAVYLCASSLNGGYNVQFFGPGTRLTVL.

This clonotype was seen a few times. V gene TRBV12-3 or TRBV12-4 combines with J gene TRBJ2-5; the D is unclear. V lost 5 bases and J 1 base, leaving 14 bases between the germline ends. The CDR3 runs 15 residues. The CDR3 DNA follows: TGTGCCAGCAGTACCGTAGGGCTGTTCCAAGAGACCCAGTACTTC. This sequence encodes CASSTVGLFQETQYF.